The T cell receptor (beta chain) under discussion was sequenced for a study of molecular identifiers for immune sequencing clone quantification. CDR1 is SQVTM and CDR2 is ANQGSEA in the germline V gene. The CDR3 loop spans 14 amino acids. The J segment lost 1 base and the V segment lost 3 bases, leaving 4 bases of the junction unmatched. Listed TCR primers, together with previously described methods, were used for the bulk TCR libraries. TCRdb fed the PCR reads into MiXCR, producing one record per CDR3 protein. The top ten hold under 0.95% of the sample, which has about 640,000 distinct CDR3 sequences, around 20% seen once. This clonotype has at least ten counts.

The chain recombines TRBV29-1 with TRBJ1-1; TRBD1 aligns across 8 bases. This TCR came from a human donor in good health. Some libraries in this study had Jurkat cell RNA spiked in. Material: naive CD8+ T cells from blood, with Jurkat cell RNA spiked in. Subset denoted: FACS-sorted CD8+CD4-CCR7+CD45RA+ naive T cells. CDR3 nucleotides: TGCAGCGTTGATCAGGGGGCGGCGAACACTGAAGCTTTCTTT. Protein sequence: CSVDQGAANTEAFF.